The 2 T cell receptor beta chains reported below all come from one sample, sequenced in a study of blood T cells in healthy people across ages (dated by TCRdb to about 2015). Library prep was done by 5' RACE. The instrument given in TCRdb is Illumina HiSeq 2500. A second PCR of about 6 to 11 cycles was run with a J-beta primer mix and a sample-barcoded 5' primer. TCRdb applied fastp at Q25 and MiXCR to the public reads, then kept only in-frame beta chains. Each entry is one CDR3 protein sequence, shown with its most common DNA and genes. In this sample the table shows roughly 1.6 million distinct CDR3 sequences, 34% of which occur a single time. The leading ten clones occupy over 9% of the sample. The source material was blood. The receptors here all came from a woman in her thirties in good health.

This clonotype occurred a few times. The CDR3 coding sequence is TGTGCCTGGGACGACAGCTACGAGCAGTACTTC. Translation gives CAWDDSYEQYF. The chain couples TRBV30 to TRBJ2-7, with D maybe TRBD1 (5 bases). V was shortened by 5 bases and J by 3 bases, with 8 bases between the two germline ends. The germline V gene encodes CDR1 GTSNPN and CDR2 SVGIG (reference sequence). The CDR3 extends over 11 amino acids.

Comment on this clonotype: One end of the junction fails to match germline, which may point to a read error. The chain combines TRBV28 with TRBJ2-1; no reliable D call. CDR1 and CDR2 from the germline V gene are MDHEN and SYDVKM. The CDR3 consists of 13 residues. The CDR3 coding sequence is TGTGCCAGCAGTTTAGACACGTACAATGGGCAGTTCTTC. Protein sequence: CASSLDTYNGQFF.